This T cell receptor beta chain derives from a study of control samples from healthy donors and cancer patients. The ends were cut back, 0 bases at V and 9 bases at J, with 15 bases in the middle. Germline CDR1 is LGHNA and CDR2 is YSLEER. The CDR3 has 16 residues. Data came from immunoSEQ multiplex PCR; TCRdb stores just in-frame clones and leaves some out. The sample lists around 72,000 clones, approximately 84% occurring once. The specimen sequenced was blood. The gene calls are TRBV4-3 and TRBJ1-6, with D tentatively TRBD1 (5 bases). The receptor comes from a man aged 50 to 60 in good health. The CDR3 DNA sequence: TGCGCCAGCAGCCAAGAGAAGGCGGGGGTGGGTTCACCCCTCCACTTT. Translating it yields CASSQEKAGVGSPLHF.